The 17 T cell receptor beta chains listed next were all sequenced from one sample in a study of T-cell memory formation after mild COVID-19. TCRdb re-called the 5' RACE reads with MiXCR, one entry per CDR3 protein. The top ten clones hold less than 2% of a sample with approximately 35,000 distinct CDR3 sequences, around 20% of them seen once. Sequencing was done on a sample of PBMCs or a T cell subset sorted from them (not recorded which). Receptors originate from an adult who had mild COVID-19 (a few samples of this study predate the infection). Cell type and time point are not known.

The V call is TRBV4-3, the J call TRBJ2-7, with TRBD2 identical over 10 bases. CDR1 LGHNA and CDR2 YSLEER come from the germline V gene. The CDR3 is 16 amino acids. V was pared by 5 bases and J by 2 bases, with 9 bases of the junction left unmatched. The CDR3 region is CASSMGLAGETYEQYF. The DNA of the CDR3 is TGCGCCAGCAGCATGGGGCTAGCGGGAGAAACCTACGAGCAGTACTTC.

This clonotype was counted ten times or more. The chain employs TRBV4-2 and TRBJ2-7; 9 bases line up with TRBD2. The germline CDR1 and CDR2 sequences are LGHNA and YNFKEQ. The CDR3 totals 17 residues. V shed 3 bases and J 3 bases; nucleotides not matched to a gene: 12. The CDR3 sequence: CASSHGTGTSLSYEQYF. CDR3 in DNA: TGTGCCAGCAGCCACGGAACCGGGACTAGCTTGAGCTACGAGCAGTACTTC.

The CDR3 sequence is CASSDSTGKIRNEQFF. The CDR3 DNA is TGTGCCAGCAGTGACTCAACCGGGAAGATTAGGAATGAGCAGTTCTTC. The chain employs TRBV25-1 and TRBJ2-1; tentative D call: TRBD2 (5 bases). This CDR3 spans 16 amino acids. Germline V CDR1 and CDR2: MGHDK, SYGVNS. The ends were cut back, 3 bases at V and 7 bases at J, with 19 bases in the middle.

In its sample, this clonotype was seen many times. The CDR3: CASSDTTGPFSGNTIYF. The CDR3 DNA is TGTGCCAGCAGTGATACGACAGGGCCTTTCTCTGGAAACACCATATATTTT. J is TRBJ1-3 and V is TRBV12-3 or TRBV12-4; 7 bases are a match to TRBD1. This CDR3 is 17 amino acids long. V lost 5 bases to trimming and J lost 0 bases; unmatched junction nucleotides: 10.

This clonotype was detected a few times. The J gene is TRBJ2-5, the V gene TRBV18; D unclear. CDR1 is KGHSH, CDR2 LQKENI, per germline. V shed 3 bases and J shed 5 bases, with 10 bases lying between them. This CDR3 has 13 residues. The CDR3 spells CASSPLAVETQYF. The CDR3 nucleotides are TGTGCCAGCTCACCTCTCGCGGTGGAGACCCAGTACTTC.

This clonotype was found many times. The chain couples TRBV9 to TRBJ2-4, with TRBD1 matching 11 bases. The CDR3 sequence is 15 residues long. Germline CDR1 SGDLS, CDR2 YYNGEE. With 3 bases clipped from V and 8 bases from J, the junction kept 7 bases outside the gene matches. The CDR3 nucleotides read TGTGCCAGCAGCGCGGGACAGGGGGTTGTCGACATTCAGTACTTC. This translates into CASSAGQGVVDIQYF.

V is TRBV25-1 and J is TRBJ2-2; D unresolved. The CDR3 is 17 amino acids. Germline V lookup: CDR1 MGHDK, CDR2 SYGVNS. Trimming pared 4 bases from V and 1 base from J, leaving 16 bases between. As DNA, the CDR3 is TGTGCCAGCAGTGGATACGAGGTGCCGTTGAACACCGGGGAGCTGTTTTTT. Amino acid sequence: CASSGYEVPLNTGELFF.

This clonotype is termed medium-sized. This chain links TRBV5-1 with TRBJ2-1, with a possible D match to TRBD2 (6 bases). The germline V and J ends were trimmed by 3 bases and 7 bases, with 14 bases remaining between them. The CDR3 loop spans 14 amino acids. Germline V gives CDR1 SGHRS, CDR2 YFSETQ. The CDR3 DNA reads TGCGCCAGCAGCTCCCTTGGAGGGTCGAATGAGCAGTTCTTC. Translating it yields CASSSLGGSNEQFF.

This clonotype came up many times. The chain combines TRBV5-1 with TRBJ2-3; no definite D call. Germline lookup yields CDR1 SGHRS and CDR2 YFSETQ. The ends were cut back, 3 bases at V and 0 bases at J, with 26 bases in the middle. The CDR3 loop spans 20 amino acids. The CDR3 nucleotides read TGCGCCAGCAGCTCCCCCCTCGGGCAGTTCCATAGGTCTAGCACAGATACGCAGTATTTT. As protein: CASSSPLGQFHRSSTDTQYF.

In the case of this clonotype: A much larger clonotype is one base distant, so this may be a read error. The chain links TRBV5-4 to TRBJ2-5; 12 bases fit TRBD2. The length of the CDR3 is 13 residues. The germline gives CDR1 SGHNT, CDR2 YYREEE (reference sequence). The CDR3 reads CASTTSGSETKYF. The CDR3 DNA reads TGTGCCAGCACGACTAGCGGGAGTGAGACCAAGTACTTC.

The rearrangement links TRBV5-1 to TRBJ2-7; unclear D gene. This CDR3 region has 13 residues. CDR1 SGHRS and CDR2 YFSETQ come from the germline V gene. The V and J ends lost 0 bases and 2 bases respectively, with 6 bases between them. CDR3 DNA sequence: TGCGCCAGCAGCTTGGCCCCTACCTACGAGCAGTACTTC. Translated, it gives CASSLAPTYEQYF. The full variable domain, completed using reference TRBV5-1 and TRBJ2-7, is KAGVTQTPRYLIKTRGQQVTLSCSPISGHRSVSWYQQTPGQGLQFLFEYFSETQRNKGNFPGRFSGRQFSNSRSEMNVSTLELGDSALYLCASSLAPTYEQYFGPGTRLTVT.

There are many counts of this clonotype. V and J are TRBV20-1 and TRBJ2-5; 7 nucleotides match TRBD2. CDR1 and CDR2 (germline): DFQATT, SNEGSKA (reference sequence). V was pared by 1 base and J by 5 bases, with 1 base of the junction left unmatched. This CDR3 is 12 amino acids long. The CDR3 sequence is CSARVGGETQYF. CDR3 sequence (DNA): TGCAGTGCTAGAGTGGGGGGGGAGACCCAGTACTTC.

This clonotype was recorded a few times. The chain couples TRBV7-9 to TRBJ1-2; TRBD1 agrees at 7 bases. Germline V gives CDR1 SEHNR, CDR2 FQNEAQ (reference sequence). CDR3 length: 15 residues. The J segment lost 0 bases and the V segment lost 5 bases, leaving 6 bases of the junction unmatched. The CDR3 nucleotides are TGTGCCAGCAGCCCACAGGGGAAAACTAACTATGGCTACACCTTC. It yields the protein CASSPQGKTNYGYTF.

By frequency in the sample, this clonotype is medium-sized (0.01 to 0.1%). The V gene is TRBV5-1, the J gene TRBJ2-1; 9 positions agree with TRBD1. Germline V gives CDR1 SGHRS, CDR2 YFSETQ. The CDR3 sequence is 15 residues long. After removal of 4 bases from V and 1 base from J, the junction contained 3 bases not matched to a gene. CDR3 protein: CASSVGQGSYNEQFF. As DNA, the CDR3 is TGCGCCAGCAGCGTGGGACAGGGATCCTACAATGAGCAGTTCTTC.

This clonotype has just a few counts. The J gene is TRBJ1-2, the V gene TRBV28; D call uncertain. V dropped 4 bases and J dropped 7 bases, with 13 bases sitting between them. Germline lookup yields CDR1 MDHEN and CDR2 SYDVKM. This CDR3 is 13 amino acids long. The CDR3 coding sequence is TGTGCCAGCAGTTCCCGAGGCGGAGGTGGCTACACCTTC. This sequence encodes CASSSRGGGGYTF.

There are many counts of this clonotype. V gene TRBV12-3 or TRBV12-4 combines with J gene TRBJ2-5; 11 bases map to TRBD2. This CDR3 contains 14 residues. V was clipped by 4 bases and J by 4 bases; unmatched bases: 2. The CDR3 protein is CASSSTSGRETQYF. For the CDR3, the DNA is TGTGCCAGCAGTTCCACTAGCGGGAGAGAGACCCAGTACTTC.

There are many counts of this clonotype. CDR3 sequence: CASSFSGTGGDYGYTF. The CDR3 nucleotides are TGCGCCAGCAGCTTTTCCGGGACAGGGGGTGACTATGGCTACACCTTC. The chain links TRBV5-1 to TRBJ1-2; 11 bases are a match to TRBD1. Per germline, CDR1 SGHRS and CDR2 YFSETQ. V dropped 2 bases and J dropped 3; count of bases not matched to a gene: 6. This CDR3 is built from 16 residues.